The clone carrying this TCR beta chain was counted at least ten times. The target antigen is unknown. Germline V gene sequence: CDR1 MNHNY, CDR2 SVGAGI (reference sequence). V was pared by 6 bases and J by 3 bases, with 8 bases between. The CDR3 length is 12 residues. TCR beta CDR3 amplification used RNA transcripts. First-round RT-PCR employed HTBI primers, with a second-round multiplex PCR after it. Using its own MiXCR run on the multiplex PCR reads, TCRdb lists one record per CDR3 protein. Of about 390,000 distinct CDR3 sequences detected, about a sixth appear once; the ten largest clones hold roughly 2.4%. Other autoimmune disease, uncontrolled infection, pregnancy and lactation led to exclusion. The data are from a study of Graves' ophthalmopathy and Graves' hyperthyroidism. Findings and caveats of the study: With about 71% sensitivity and approximately 73% specificity, the model predicted ophthalmopathy progression. A majority of expanded thyroid clonotypes exceeding 0.001 frequency were likewise present in blood.

The clonotype originates from an adult woman with stable Graves' hyperthyroidism. The chain employs TRBV6-6 and TRBJ1-2, with D possibly TRBD1 on 6 matching bases. The sequencing input was peripheral blood. CDR3 protein: CASRRTDYGYTF. The DNA of the CDR3 is TGTGCCAGCAGACGGACAGACTATGGCTACACCTTC.